The 12 T cell receptor beta chains reported below all come from one sample, sequenced in a study of blood T cell repertoires in COVID-19. Method: immunoSEQ multiplex PCR; TCRdb's copy keeps in-frame clones and lacks some. Of approximately 170,000 clones listed, about 80% are singletons. The sequenced sample consisted of peripheral blood. The receptors were sampled from a man between 65 and 80 years old with active or convalescent COVID-19.

The chain joins TRBV2 to TRBJ2-2; a weak D match, TRBD1 (6 bases). CDR1 SNHLY and CDR2 FYNNEI come from the germline V gene. Trimming took 3 bases from V and 5 from J, leaving 13 bases between them. This CDR3 has 15 amino acids. The chain's CDR3 is CASSEQGIGTGELFF. The CDR3 nucleotides read TGTGCCAGCAGTGAGCAGGGGATTGGGACCGGGGAGCTGTTTTTT.

V gene TRBV2 combines with J gene TRBJ1-4; D is uncertain. V was clipped by 6 bases and J by 4 bases, with 24 bases between them. CDR3 length equals 18 residues. Germline CDR1 is SNHLY and CDR2 is FYNNEI. In nucleotides, the CDR3 is TGTGCCAGCAGCGGGTCGGGATCCTCACTACCCATTAATGAAAAACTGTTTTTT. This codes for CASSGSGSSLPINEKLFF.

This clone is a singleton in its sample. V usage is TRBV6-2 or TRBV6-3 and J usage is TRBJ2-7; the match to TRBD2 covers 11 bases. Germline assignment: CDR1 MNHEY and CDR2 SVGEGT. V lost 6 bases and J lost 4; bases outside the gene matches: 5. The CDR3 extends over 14 amino acids. The CDR3 region has the DNA TGTGCCAGCAGCGTACTAGCGGGAGTTTACGAGCAGTACTTC. Translated: CASSVLAGVYEQYF.

This chain joins TRBV5-1 and TRBJ2-7; 9 bases fit TRBD1. This CDR3 has 15 amino acids. Germline assignment: CDR1 SGHRS and CDR2 YFSETQ. The ends lost 4 bases at V and 4 bases at J; junction bases unmatched: 9. CDR3 bases: TGCGCCAGCAGCAGGGGACAGGGAGGAGCATACGAGCAGTACTTC. Amino acids: CASSRGQGGAYEQYF.

This rearrangement joins TRBV6-4 to TRBJ1-6, with 7 bases fitting TRBD1. Germline trimming cut 2 bases from V and 8 bases from J; bases unmatched to any gene: 6. The germline gives CDR1 MRHNA, CDR2 SNTAGT. This CDR3 spans 15 amino acids. CDR3 region: CASSDTEGAHSPLHF. CDR3 nucleotides: TGTGCCAGCAGTGACACGGAGGGGGCCCATTCACCCCTCCACTTT.

J is TRBJ1-2 and V is TRBV20-1; no clear D gene. The germline V gene encodes CDR1 DFQATT and CDR2 SNEGSKA (reference sequence). This CDR3 is built from 12 residues. With 6 bases removed from V and 8 bases from J, the gap between germline ends came to 16 bases. This CDR3 is CSASPVSSGYTF. Here the CDR3 DNA reads TGCAGTGCCAGTCCAGTGTCGTCGGGCTACACCTTC.

The rearrangement joins TRBV12-3 or TRBV12-4 to TRBJ2-5; D call uncertain. The CDR3 covers 12 residues. V was trimmed by 1 base and J by 7 bases, leaving 7 bases between them. CDR3 nucleotides: TGTGCCAGCAGTTTAGGGGCCGGGACCCAGTACTTC. It specifies CASSLGAGTQYF.

The sample holds a few counts of this clone. The chain carries TRBV11-2 and TRBJ1-4, with D maybe TRBD1 (6 bases). The germline gives CDR1 SGHAT, CDR2 FQNNGV. The CDR3 contains 16 residues. Trimming cost V 4 bases and J 3 bases, with 15 bases left between them. The CDR3: CASSSLRGRSNEKLFF. The CDR3 DNA reads TGTGCCAGCAGCTCCCTCAGGGGCAGGTCTAATGAAAAACTGTTTTTT.

The genes are TRBV7-6 and TRBJ2-7; 9 positions agree with TRBD1. CDR3 length equals 16 residues. Germline CDR1 is SGHVS and CDR2 is FNYEAQ. With V trimmed by 5 bases and J by 2 bases, 10 bases remained unmatched. CDR3 sequence: CASSPREGQGAYEQYF. The DNA for the CDR3 is TGTGCCAGCAGCCCCCGCGAGGGACAGGGAGCCTACGAGCAGTACTTC.

The V and J genes are TRBV7-7 and TRBJ2-1; D is unresolved. Per the germline V gene, CDR1 is SSHAT and CDR2 is FNYEAQ (reference sequence). Trimming removed 1 base from V and 0 bases from J, with 4 bases in between. CDR3 length equals 14 residues. The CDR3 spells CASSLGSSYNEQFF. CDR3 bases: TGTGCCAGCAGCTTAGGGAGCTCCTACAATGAGCAGTTCTTC.

The genes are TRBV18 and TRBJ1-1; D might be TRBD1 (5 bases). CDR3 length: 15 residues. Per the germline V gene, CDR1 is KGHSH and CDR2 is LQKENI. Trimming pared 3 bases from V and 0 bases from J, leaving 11 bases between. CDR3 protein: CASSPPAGMNTEAFF. In nucleotides, the CDR3 is TGTGCCAGCTCACCTCCGGCAGGGATGAACACTGAAGCTTTCTTT.

The chain links TRBV7-3 to TRBJ2-1; 12 bases align to TRBD2. The CDR3 totals 14 residues. Trimming at V came to 6 bases and at J to 8 bases, leaving 5 bases not matched to a gene. CDR1 and CDR2 (germline): SGHTA, FQGTGA. CDR3 protein: CASSLAGGRHEQFF. CDR3 coding DNA: TGTGCCAGCAGTCTAGCGGGAGGGCGTCATGAGCAGTTCTTC.